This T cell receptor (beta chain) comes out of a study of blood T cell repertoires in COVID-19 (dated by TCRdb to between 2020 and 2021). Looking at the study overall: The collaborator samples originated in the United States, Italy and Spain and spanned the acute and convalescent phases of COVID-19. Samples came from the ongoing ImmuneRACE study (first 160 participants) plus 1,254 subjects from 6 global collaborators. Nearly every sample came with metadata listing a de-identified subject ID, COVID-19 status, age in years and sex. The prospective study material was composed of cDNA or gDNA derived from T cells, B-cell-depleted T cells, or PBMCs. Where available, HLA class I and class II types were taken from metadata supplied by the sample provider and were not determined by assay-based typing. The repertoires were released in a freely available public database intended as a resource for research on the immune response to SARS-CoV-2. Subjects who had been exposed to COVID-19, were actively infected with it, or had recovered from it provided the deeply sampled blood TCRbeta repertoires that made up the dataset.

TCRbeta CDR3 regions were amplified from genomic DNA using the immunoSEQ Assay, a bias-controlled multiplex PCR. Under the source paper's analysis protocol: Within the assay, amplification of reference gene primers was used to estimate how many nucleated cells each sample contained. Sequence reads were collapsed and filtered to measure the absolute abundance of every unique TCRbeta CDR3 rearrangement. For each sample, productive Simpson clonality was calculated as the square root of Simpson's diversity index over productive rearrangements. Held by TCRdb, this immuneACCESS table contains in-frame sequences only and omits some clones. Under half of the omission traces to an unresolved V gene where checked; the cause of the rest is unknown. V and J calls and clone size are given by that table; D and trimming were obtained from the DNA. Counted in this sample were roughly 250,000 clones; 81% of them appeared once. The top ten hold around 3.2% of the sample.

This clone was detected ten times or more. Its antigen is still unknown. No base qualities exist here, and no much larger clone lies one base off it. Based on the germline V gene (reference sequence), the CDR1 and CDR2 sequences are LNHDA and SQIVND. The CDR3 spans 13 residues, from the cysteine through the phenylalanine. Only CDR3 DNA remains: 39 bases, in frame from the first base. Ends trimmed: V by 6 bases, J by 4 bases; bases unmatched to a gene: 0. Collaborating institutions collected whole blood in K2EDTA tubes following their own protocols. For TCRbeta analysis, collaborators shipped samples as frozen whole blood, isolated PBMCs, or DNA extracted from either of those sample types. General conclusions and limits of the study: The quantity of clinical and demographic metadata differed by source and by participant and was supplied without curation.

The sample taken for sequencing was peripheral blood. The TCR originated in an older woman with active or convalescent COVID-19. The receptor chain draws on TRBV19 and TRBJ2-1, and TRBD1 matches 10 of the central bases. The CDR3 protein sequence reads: CASRGQGYNEQFF. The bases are TGTGCCAGTAGGGGACAGGGGTACAATGAGCAGTTCTTC.